This T cell receptor (beta chain) was captured by sequencing in a study of shared T cell receptors in the human thymus (dated by TCRdb to about 2021). For the wider study: The study examined how self-reactive, shared T-cell receptor alpha chains are generated in the human thymus.

V loses 5 bases at its end and J loses 8 bases; junction bases beyond the gene matches: 5. The CDR3, cysteine through phenylalanine, is 11 amino acids long. Only the CDR3 DNA stays, 33 bases, in frame from base 1. CDR1 and CDR2 were assigned from the germline V gene (reference sequence) as DFQATT and SNEGSKA. This clone was observed once. The target of this receptor is not known. The record has no base qualities; no much larger clone is one base away. The library was obtained by the immunoSEQ multiplex PCR assay. As stored in TCRdb, this immuneACCESS dataset retains in-frame rearrangements with V and J assigned. A fraction of the clones does not appear; measured against another copy, unresolved V genes explain less than half of the discrepancy, and the remainder lacks a known reason. For this sample there are 720,000 or so clones; 75% to 90% appear just once. The ten largest clones take up roughly 0.01% of the sample.

The same data also contributed to another study, on human thymus T cells. The second study also describes: Donors were immunologically healthy infants undergoing open corrective cardiac surgery for congenital heart defects in Finland. Thymus tissue was obtained as surgical resects removed during corrective cardiac surgery. V and J gene segment usage appeared biased in both thymic and peripheral blood repertoires. According to the related research, thymic TCR repertoires were highly overlapping among unrelated individuals. The study used fewer than ten infant thymus samples plus four related peripheral blood samples to characterize TCR alpha and beta repertoires. The cohort included about 6 male and two female infants, with donor ages spanning 7 to 244 days. Thymocytes were released mechanically from tissue and stored at -70 °C as pellets of roughly 8.5-32 million cells. A QIAsymphony instrument was used to extract genomic DNA from frozen cell pellets. The immunoSEQ multiplex PCR assay was used to amplify the TCRB and TCRAD loci from a standardized quantity of quality-controlled genomic DNA. Amplicons spanned the V(D)J region at a length sufficient to cover the CDR3 and identify V and J genes. Through the commercial immunoSEQ service, the amplicons were sequenced on an Illumina platform. Primer bias and sequencing errors were corrected using previously described methods, and TCRAD and TCRB definitions followed the IMGT database. immunoSEQ Analyzer 3.0 and VDJTools were used for repertoire analysis, which covered basic statistics, V/J segment usage, diversity estimates, rarefaction and pairwise overlap. Diversity was estimated with Chao1, ChaoE, Efron-Thisted, Shannon and inverse Simpson indices, and also on datasets down-sampled to the smallest sample. Repertoire overlap was determined by strict matching of CDR3 nucleotide sequence, V gene and J gene, and Jaccard-based multidimensional scaling clustering was applied. On average, roughly 740,000 unique TCRB clonotypes were obtained from thymus samples, compared with about 84,000 from blood samples.

The chain links TRBV20-1 with TRBJ1-1, and 7 bases in between align with TRBD1. Sequencing was performed on thymocytes. The TCR comes from a girl less than two years old with a congenital heart defect. Donor details come from another sample of the same person, matched by shared clones. Read as DNA, the sequence is TGCAGTGCTCGCCGGGACAGCGAAGCTTTCTTT. Its translation reads: CSARRDSEAFF.